This TCR beta chain was identified during a study of T-cell reconstitution after alpha-beta-depleted transplantation in children. Notes on the study in general: T-cell numbers and diversity, one year after transplant, stemmed largely from T cells that were newly produced. At around two months after transplant, the alpha-beta T cells were reportedly derived from several hundred expanded clones that came from non-depleted graft cells.

After removal of 8 bases from V and 5 bases from J, the junction contained 7 bases not matched to a gene. The V gene's germline CDR1 is MNHEY and CDR2 SMNVEV (reference sequence). This CDR3 has 14 amino acids. As to this clonotype: Its antigen is unknown.

During its preparation, the TCRbeta library received unique molecular identifiers. TCRdb fed the PCR reads into MiXCR, producing one record per CDR3 protein. The sample carries 250,000 to 400,000 distinct CDR3 sequences, 23% recorded once. The V call is TRBV27, the J call TRBJ1-5; the match to TRBD1 covers 9 bases. This sequence was found in a male patient younger than 18 who had a stem cell transplant for acute lymphoblastic leukemia, so the T cells may come from the graft donor. Material: PBMCs, mostly from graft donor cells, obtained 180 days after TCRalphabeta/CD19-depleted stem cell transplant. The CDR3 DNA reads TGTGCCAGCCGACAGGGGGAACTTGATCAGCCCCAGCATTTT. Encoded protein: CASRQGELDQPQHF.